This T cell receptor beta chain was captured by sequencing in a study of regulatory T cells in long-lasting Graves disease. Stated time point: persistent/refractory GD, antithyroid drugs over 5 years with positive TRAb. There was RNA extracted from PBMCs, and the TCR library was made from it. Diagnoses of Graves' disease were made by American Thyroid Association guidelines. The CDR3 spans 15 residues. Germline V gene data show CDR1 as SGHRS and CDR2 as YFSETQ. Trimming removed 5 bases from V and 0 bases from J; junction bases left unmatched: 8. The authors built TCR beta libraries using iRepertoire HTBI primers and Arm-PCR of CDR3 regions. TCRdb called the multiplex PCR reads again in MiXCR, with one record for every CDR3 protein. The sample shows around 430,000 distinct CDR3 sequences, less than 25% of them seen only once.

The TCR originated in a female donor with Graves disease. Sequenced material: peripheral blood mononuclear cells (PBMCs), taken when the disease was refractory, from a patient treated with antithyroid drugs. V is TRBV5-1 and J is TRBJ2-7; TRBD2 matches at 7 bases. CDR3 DNA sequence: TGCGCCAGCAGTAAGCGGGACTACACCTCCTACGAGCAGTACTTC. Translated, it gives CASSKRDYTSYEQYF. The whole variable domain, filled in from reference TRBV5-1 and TRBJ2-7, reads KAGVTQTPRYLIKTRGQQVTLSCSPISGHRSVSWYQQTPGQGLQFLFEYFSETQRNKGNFPGRFSGRQFSNSRSEMNVSTLELGDSALYLCASSKRDYTSYEQYFGPGTRLTVT.